Listed here are 32 T cell receptor beta chains from one sample, sequenced in a study of cytomegalovirus exposure and HLA in healthy donors. Method: immunoSEQ multiplex PCR; TCRdb's copy keeps in-frame clones and lacks some. The data hold 250,000 to 350,000 clones, with approximately 85% observed a single time. Sequencing input: PBMCs. These receptors all come from a man aged 25-45 years in good health and CMV-seronegative.

V gene TRBV11-3 combines with J gene TRBJ2-2, with 9 bases identical to TRBD1. This CDR3 region has 15 residues. Germline CDR1 SGHNT, CDR2 YENEEA. V gave up 5 bases and J gave up 6 bases; unmatched junction bases: 7. CDR3 sequence reads: CASSIGTGWSGELFF. In DNA form, the CDR3 reads TGTGCCAGCAGCATTGGGACAGGGTGGTCCGGGGAGCTGTTTTTT.

The chain is built from TRBV19 and TRBJ2-3, with 7 bases identical to TRBD2. V was pared by 3 bases and J by 1 base, with 7 bases of the junction left unmatched. CDR1 and CDR2 from the germline V gene are LNHDA and SQIVND (reference sequence). The CDR3 runs to 16 residues. CDR3 protein: CASSISIRGGTDTQYF. The DNA of the CDR3 is TGTGCCAGTAGTATTTCTATTCGGGGGGGCACAGATACGCAGTATTTT.

The chain uses TRBV14 and TRBJ1-1; D unresolved. The germline V gene encodes CDR1 SGHDN and CDR2 FVKESK. The germline V and J ends were trimmed by 5 bases and 1 base, with 8 bases remaining between them. This CDR3 contains 13 residues. The CDR3 protein is CASSSTTNTEAFF. DNA of the CDR3: TGTGCCAGCAGCTCCACAACGAACACTGAAGCTTTCTTT.

V gene TRBV19 combines with J gene TRBJ2-7; 9 bases fit TRBD1. The CDR3 totals 15 residues. The germline V gene encodes CDR1 LNHDA and CDR2 SQIVND (reference sequence). The trim removed 10 bases at V and 3 bases at J, leaving 13 bases unmatched. CDR3 coding DNA: TGTGCCACCGGGACAGGGTTAGTAGGAATCTACGAGCAGTACTTC. Translating it yields CATGTGLVGIYEQYF.

As regards this clone: Other nucleotide sequences from this sample produce the same CDR3. V is TRBV18 and J is TRBJ1-1; 8 bases align to TRBD1. Unmatched junction bases numbered 3, after V lost 3 bases and J lost 6 bases. Germline CDR1 reads KGHSH; CDR2 reads LQKENI. The CDR3 totals 13 residues. CDR3 bases: TGTGCCAGCTCACCGCAACAGGGGGCTGAAGCTTTCTTT. This sequence encodes CASSPQQGAEAFF.

V usage is TRBV11-3 and J usage is TRBJ2-3; weak D call: TRBD2 (5 bases). CDR1 is SGHNT, CDR2 YENEEA, per germline. Trimming removed 1 base at V and 8 bases at J, with 10 bases between. The CDR3 totals 13 residues. CDR3 coding DNA: TGTGCCAGCAGCTTAGGTCCTGGAGGTACGCAGTATTTT. Encoded protein: CASSLGPGGTQYF.

This clone was seen only a few times. This specimen includes other DNA sequences encoding the same CDR3. The chain links TRBV7-9 to TRBJ1-2, with D unclear. Germline CDR1 SEHNR, CDR2 FQNEAQ (reference sequence). Trimming cost V 3 bases and J 2 bases, with 7 bases left between them. CDR3 length: 13 residues. CDR3 bases: TGTGCCAGCAGCTTGGGAGGAAACTATGGCTACACCTTC. Translation gives CASSLGGNYGYTF.

The chain uses TRBV18 and TRBJ1-1, with TRBD1 matching 9 bases. Germline V gene lookup returns CDR1 KGHSH and CDR2 LQKENI. CDR3 length: 14 residues. The junction had 6 bases not matched to a gene; V was cut back by 3 bases and J by 7 bases. The CDR3 nucleotides read TGTGCCAGCTCACCCTGGACAGGGGTAGTTGAAGCTTTCTTT. It is translated as CASSPWTGVVEAFF.

This clone has only one observation. The rearrangement links TRBV6-5 to TRBJ1-1; 7 positions agree with TRBD1. This CDR3 is built from 14 residues. Germline V lookup: CDR1 MNHEY, CDR2 SVGAGI. J lost 0 bases, V lost 5 bases, and 3 bases had no gene match. CDR3 bases: TGTGCCAGCAGTCGGGACAGTTTGAACACTGAAGCTTTCTTT. Amino acid sequence: CASSRDSLNTEAFF.

The J gene is TRBJ2-1, the V gene TRBV7-8; 9 bases agree with TRBD1. This CDR3 spans 15 amino acids. The J segment lost 2 bases and the V segment lost 4 bases, leaving 3 bases of the junction unmatched. Germline CDR1 reads SGHVS; CDR2 reads FQNEAQ. This CDR3 is CASSSRQGAYNEQFF. As DNA, the CDR3 is TGTGCCAGCAGCTCTCGACAGGGGGCCTACAATGAGCAGTTCTTC.

J is TRBJ2-1 and V is TRBV5-4; 7 bases are shared with TRBD1. Germline CDR1 and CDR2: SGHNT and YYREEE (reference sequence). The V gene end was trimmed by 0 bases and the J gene end by 7 bases; junction bases not matched to a gene: 4. CDR3 size: 14 residues. The CDR3 sequence: CASSLGQGYNEQFF. The CDR3 nucleotides are TGTGCCAGCAGCTTGGGACAGGGATATAATGAGCAGTTCTTC.

The chain carries TRBV6-1 and TRBJ1-2; TRBD1 aligns across 7 bases. V shed 7 bases and J 4 bases; nucleotides not matched to a gene: 6. CDR3 size: 13 residues. Germline assignment: CDR1 MNHNS and CDR2 SASEGT. In DNA form, the CDR3 reads TGTGCCAGCACCTTGGGACAGACCTATGGCTACACCTTC. This encodes CASTLGQTYGYTF.

The V gene is TRBV19, the J gene TRBJ1-6; D not certain. Trimming took 1 base from V and 2 from J, leaving 9 bases between them. The germline V gene encodes CDR1 LNHDA and CDR2 SQIVND (reference sequence). The CDR3 spans 16 residues. The CDR3 spells CASSIAAQTYNSPLHF. DNA for the CDR3: TGTGCCAGTAGTATAGCCGCACAGACCTATAATTCACCCCTCCACTTT.

The chain is built from TRBV10-3 and TRBJ1-1; TRBD1 aligns across 7 bases. This CDR3 has 14 residues. Germline CDR1 and CDR2: ENHRY and SYGVKD. V shed 6 bases, J shed 1 base, and the junction held 5 bases outside the gene matches. The CDR3 DNA sequence: TGTGCCATCAGCAACAGGGGAGGGAACACTGAAGCTTTCTTT. It is translated as CAISNRGGNTEAFF.

The J gene is TRBJ2-3, the V gene TRBV7-6; no reliable D call. Germline CDR1 and CDR2: SGHVS and FNYEAQ. The length of the CDR3 is 11 residues. The V end lost 4 bases, the J end lost 6 bases, and 5 bases lay between the germline ends. The CDR3 region is CASSSRDTQYF. CDR3 DNA: TGTGCCAGCAGCTCGCGCGATACGCAGTATTTT.

This clone was seen a few times. This sequence joins TRBV27 and TRBJ2-7, with D perhaps TRBD1 (6 bases). Germline V gene data show CDR1 as MNHEY and CDR2 as SMNVEV (reference sequence). V was pared by 6 bases and J by 9 bases, with 12 bases between. The CDR3 is 11 residues long. The CDR3 bases are TGTGCCAGCAGACAGGGCCAGGCGCAGTACTTC. This encodes CASRQGQAQYF.

The genes are TRBV6-6 and TRBJ2-7; D possibly corresponds to TRBD2 (6 bases). Trimming left V 7 bases short and J 2 bases short, with 18 bases between. Germline V gene lookup returns CDR1 MNHNY and CDR2 SVGAGI (reference sequence). The CDR3 contains 15 residues. The CDR3: CASTRGRDWPYEQYF. CDR3 bases: TGTGCCAGCACCAGAGGGCGGGATTGGCCCTACGAGCAGTACTTC.

In its sample, this clone was seen once. This chain connects TRBV5-1 to TRBJ1-4, with 7 bases lining up with TRBD1. With 0 bases clipped from V and 0 bases from J, the junction kept 2 bases outside the gene matches. The CDR3 has 16 residues. Germline V lookup: CDR1 SGHRS, CDR2 YFSETQ. CDR3 in DNA: TGCGCCAGCAGCTTGGAAGGGGGCGCAACTAATGAAAAACTGTTTTTT. It codes for CASSLEGGATNEKLFF.

This sequence joins TRBV29-1 and TRBJ1-1; no definite D call. V was cut by 6 bases and J by 0 bases, with 11 bases left in between. Germline-derived CDR1 and CDR2 are SQVTM and ANQGSEA. The CDR3 contains 13 residues. The CDR3: CSVSTAMNTEAFF. For the CDR3, the DNA is TGCAGCGTATCCACAGCAATGAACACTGAAGCTTTCTTT.

Here the CDR3 reads CASSPDRVEGEKLFF. The CDR3 nucleotides are TGTGCCAGTAGTCCTGACAGGGTAGAAGGTGAAAAACTGTTTTTT. The chain has TRBV19 and TRBJ1-4; 7 bases line up with TRBD1. The germline CDR1 and CDR2 sequences are LNHDA and SQIVND (reference sequence). This CDR3 has 15 amino acids. Trimming removed 5 bases from V and 7 bases from J; junction bases left unmatched: 10.

V gene TRBV6-6 combines with J gene TRBJ1-2; D ambiguous. Germline V gene sequence: CDR1 MNHNY, CDR2 SVGAGI (reference sequence). The CDR3 runs to 15 residues. V lost 0 bases and J lost 8, with 16 bases in between. As DNA, the CDR3 is TGTGCCAGCAGTTACTCGGGTCTAGAGCGCGACGGCTACACCTTC. Residues: CASSYSGLERDGYTF.

J is TRBJ2-5 and V is TRBV6-6, with 8 bases matching TRBD2. Germline V gives CDR1 MNHNY, CDR2 SVGAGI (reference sequence). There are 14 residues in the CDR3. The J segment lost 2 bases and the V segment lost 5 bases, leaving 4 bases of the junction unmatched. This chain's CDR3 is CASSQVAGQETQYF. Here the CDR3 DNA reads TGTGCCAGCAGTCAGGTAGCGGGACAAGAGACCCAGTACTTC.

The chain carries TRBV4-3 and TRBJ1-1; 7 nucleotides line up with TRBD1. The CDR3 consists of 15 residues. Germline CDR1 reads LGHNA; CDR2 reads YSLEER. J gave up 7 bases and V 2 bases, and 10 bases lay outside the gene matches. DNA of the CDR3: TGCGCCAGCAGCCAACGGTTCTGGGGGGACAGTGAAGCTTTCTTT. It translates to CASSQRFWGDSEAFF.

The chain combines TRBV6-5 with TRBJ1-5; 10 bases match TRBD1. Germline CDR1 reads MNHEY; CDR2 reads SVGAGI. This CDR3 region has 15 residues. With 5 bases clipped from V and 5 bases from J, the junction kept 6 bases outside the gene matches. CDR3 region: CASSMTGGEDQPQHF. In DNA, the CDR3 is TGTGCCAGCAGTATGACAGGGGGCGAGGATCAGCCCCAGCATTTT.

Concerning this clone: This sample includes further DNA sequences coding for the same CDR3. This chain uses TRBV5-6 with TRBJ2-7; TRBD1 matches at 8 bases. CDR1 is SGHDT, CDR2 YYEEEE, per germline. CDR3 length: 15 amino acids. The V gene end was trimmed by 1 base and the J gene end by 0 bases; junction bases not matched to a gene: 3. The CDR3 loop reads CASSLSGQGSYEQYF. The DNA for the CDR3 is TGTGCCAGCAGCTTGAGTGGACAGGGCTCCTACGAGCAGTACTTC.

The chain carries TRBV6-1 and TRBJ2-4; TRBD1 agrees at 12 bases. Germline V lookup: CDR1 MNHNS, CDR2 SASEGT. Losses at the gene ends were 4 bases for V and 0 bases for J; bases not matched to a gene: 13. This CDR3 is 20 amino acids long. The CDR3 DNA sequence: TGTGCCAGCAGTGGTACCGGGACAGGGGGCCCAAGCCTAGCCAAAAACATTCAGTACTTC. It specifies CASSGTGTGGPSLAKNIQYF.

The rearrangement joins TRBV4-1 to TRBJ1-4, with a weak D call TRBD1 (5 bases). The CDR3 loop spans 16 amino acids. Per the germline V gene, CDR1 is MGHRA and CDR2 is YSYEKL. The V end lost 3 bases, the J end lost 8 bases, and 19 bases lay between the germline ends. The CDR3 region is CASSHPKMGGDEKLFF. CDR3 nucleotide sequence: TGCGCCAGCAGCCACCCCAAGATGGGGGGGGACGAAAAACTGTTTTTT.

The CDR3, as DNA: TGCGCCAGCAGCTCGAGGGGAGGGGGTGAAAAACTGTTTTTT. Translating gives CASSSRGGGEKLFF. V and J are TRBV5-1 and TRBJ1-4; possible D gene TRBD1, 6 bases. V lost 3 bases and J 7 bases, leaving 13 bases between the germline ends. Germline V gene data show CDR1 as SGHRS and CDR2 as YFSETQ. CDR3 size: 14 residues.

This clone was seen once. The CDR3 protein is CASSQGLLSEAFF. CDR3 in DNA: TGCGCCAGCAGCCAAGGACTACTATCTGAAGCTTTCTTT. The rearrangement joins TRBV4-3 to TRBJ1-1; the D is unclear. CDR3 size: 13 residues. The germline V gene encodes CDR1 LGHNA and CDR2 YSLEER. Trimming removed 1 base at V and 6 bases at J, with 9 bases between.

J is TRBJ1-2 and V is TRBV7-9; 7 bases fit TRBD1. Germline V gene lookup returns CDR1 SEHNR and CDR2 FQNEAQ (reference sequence). The V gene end was trimmed by 4 bases and the J gene end by 1 base; junction bases not matched to a gene: 9. The CDR3 runs 16 residues. This chain's CDR3 is CASSSTDRVVNYGYTF. The CDR3 nucleotides are TGTGCCAGCAGCTCAACCGACAGGGTAGTTAACTATGGCTACACCTTC.

The chain combines TRBV5-1 with TRBJ1-2, with unresolved D. Trimming left V 7 bases short and J 0 bases short, with 10 bases between. The CDR3 is 13 amino acids. Germline CDR1 and CDR2: SGHRS and YFSETQ. The CDR3 DNA sequence: TGCGCCAGCTCCCTAGAAGCTAACTATGGCTACACCTTC. It codes for CASSLEANYGYTF.

V and J are TRBV19 and TRBJ2-1; 8 nucleotides agree with TRBD1. From germline, CDR1 is LNHDA and CDR2 SQIVND (reference sequence). CDR3 length: 14 amino acids. V lost 4 bases to trimming and J lost 8 bases; unmatched junction nucleotides: 7. The CDR3, as DNA: TGTGCCAGTAGTACGGACAGGGTTGGTTATGAGCAGTTCTTC. Translated, it gives CASSTDRVGYEQFF.